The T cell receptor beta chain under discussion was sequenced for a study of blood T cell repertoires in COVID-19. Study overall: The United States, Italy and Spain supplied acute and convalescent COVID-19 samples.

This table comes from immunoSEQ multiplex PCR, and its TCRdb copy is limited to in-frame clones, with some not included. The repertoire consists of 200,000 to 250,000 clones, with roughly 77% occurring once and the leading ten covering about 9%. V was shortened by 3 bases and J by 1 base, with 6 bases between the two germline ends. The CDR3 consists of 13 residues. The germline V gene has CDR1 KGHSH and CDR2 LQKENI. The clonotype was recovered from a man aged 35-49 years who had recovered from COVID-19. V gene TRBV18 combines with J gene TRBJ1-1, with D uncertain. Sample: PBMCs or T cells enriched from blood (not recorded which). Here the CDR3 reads CASSPLTNTEAFF. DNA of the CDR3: TGTGCCAGCTCACCCCTAACGAACACTGAAGCTTTCTTT.